These 32 T cell receptor beta chains were all obtained from the same sample, sequenced in a study of blood T cell repertoires in COVID-19. Produced via immunoSEQ multiplex PCR; TCRdb's table is partial and in-frame only. The sample lists 150,000 to 200,000 clones; around four fifths were seen once. The specimen sequenced was peripheral blood. The receptors here all came from a man between 65 and 85 years old who had recovered from COVID-19.

This clone was seen a handful of times. Given a much more abundant clone one base away, this may be a read error. Other DNA sequences in the sample encode the same CDR3. The J gene is TRBJ1-3, the V gene TRBV10-3, with a weak D call TRBD1 (6 bases). Trimming cost V 6 bases and J 0 bases, with 6 bases left between them. The CDR3 runs 13 residues. Germline CDR1 and CDR2: ENHRY and SYGVKD. CDR3 residues: CAIRDSSGNTIYF. The CDR3 coding sequence is TGTGCCATCAGGGACAGCTCTGGAAACACCATATATTTT.

The genes are TRBV4-1 and TRBJ1-1; 9 nucleotides align to TRBD1. Germline values: CDR1 MGHRA, CDR2 YSYEKL. The J segment lost 5 bases and the V segment lost 3 bases, leaving 7 bases of the junction unmatched. The CDR3 length is 15 residues. The CDR3 region has the DNA TGCGCCAGCAGCCAGGCACACAGGGGGCGGACTGAAGCTTTCTTT. It codes for CASSQAHRGRTEAFF.

V and J are TRBV7-9 and TRBJ2-2, with 8 bases matching TRBD2. Germline V gene sequence: CDR1 SEHNR, CDR2 FQNEAQ (reference sequence). J lost 1 base, V lost 5 bases, and 3 bases had no gene match. The CDR3 is 15 amino acids. The CDR3 DNA follows: TGTGCCAGCAGCCCGACTAGCGAGAACACCGGGGAGCTGTTTTTT. It specifies CASSPTSENTGELFF.

The chain uses TRBV7-2 and TRBJ2-1, with D tentatively TRBD2 (5 bases). The CDR3 sequence is 13 residues long. CDR1 is SGHTA and CDR2 is FQGNSA in the germline V gene. Trimming took 3 bases from V and 6 from J, leaving 9 bases between them. The CDR3 here is CASSFLAVNEQFF. Here the CDR3 DNA reads TGTGCCAGCAGCTTCCTAGCCGTCAATGAGCAGTTCTTC. Full variable domain (missing parts from reference TRBV7-2 and TRBJ2-1): GAGVSQSPSNKVTEKGKDVELRCDPISGHTALYWYRQSLGQGLEFLIYFQGNSAPDKSGLPSDRFSAERTGGSVSTLTIQRTQQEDSAVYLCASSFLAVNEQFFGPGTRLTVL.

This clone was detected once. This chain joins TRBV19 and TRBJ2-1; 8 bases are a match to TRBD2. The CDR3 is made up of 15 amino acids. CDR1 and CDR2 (germline): LNHDA, SQIVND (reference sequence). V lost 1 base, J lost 5 bases, and 4 bases stayed unmatched. CDR3 bases: TGTGCCAGTAGTATAGGGGCGGGAGGTCACAATGAGCAGTTCTTC. Protein: CASSIGAGGHNEQFF. Based on the CDR3 plus reference TRBV19 and TRBJ2-1, the full variable domain is DGGITQSPKYLFRKEGQNVTLSCEQNLNHDAMYWYRQDPGQGLRLIYYSQIVNDFQKGDIAEGYSVSREKKESFPLTVTSAQKNPTAFYLCASSIGAGGHNEQFFGPGTRLTVL.

The CDR3 loop reads CASSPGGTGNEKLFF. The CDR3 coding sequence is TGTGCCAGCAGCCCAGGAGGGACAGGCAATGAAAAACTGTTTTTT. The V gene is TRBV6-5, the J gene TRBJ1-4; TRBD1 agrees at 8 bases. Germline V gene data show CDR1 as MNHEY and CDR2 as SVGAGI. After removal of 6 bases from V and 5 bases from J, the junction contained 8 bases not matched to a gene. CDR3 length equals 15 residues.

This chain links TRBV5-1 with TRBJ2-7, with TRBD2 matching over 10 bases. The CDR3 is 14 residues long. Germline trimming cut 4 bases from V and 5 bases from J; bases unmatched to any gene: 6. Germline assignment: CDR1 SGHRS and CDR2 YFSETQ. CDR3 bases: TGCGCCAGCAGCCTTACTAGCGGGAACAACGAGCAGTACTTC. This codes for CASSLTSGNNEQYF.

The chain links TRBV7-2 to TRBJ2-7; TRBD2 matches 15 bases. CDR1 is SGHTA, CDR2 FQGNSA, per germline. The CDR3 has 18 amino acids. With 5 bases clipped from V and 6 bases from J, the junction kept 14 bases outside the gene matches. CDR3 coding DNA: TGTGCCAGCAGCCCCCGGGGACTAGCGGGAGGCAACCTACGCGAGCAGTACTTC. This sequence encodes CASSPRGLAGGNLREQYF.

This chain joins TRBV9 and TRBJ1-6; 9 bases map to TRBD1. Per germline, CDR1 SGDLS and CDR2 YYNGEE. The CDR3 covers 14 residues. V dropped 2 bases and J dropped 8; count of bases not matched to a gene: 2. The CDR3 spells CASSVGTGYSPLHF. The CDR3 DNA follows: TGTGCCAGCAGCGTTGGGACAGGGTATTCACCCCTCCACTTT. Together with reference TRBV9 and TRBJ1-6, the CDR3 gives the full variable domain: DSGVTQTPKHLITATGQRVTLRCSPRSGDLSVYWYQQSLDQGLQFLIQYYNGEERAKGNILERFSAQQFPDLHSELNLSSLELGDSALYFCASSVGTGYSPLHFGNGTRLTVT.

The V and J genes are TRBV3-1 (or the pseudogene TRBV3-2) and TRBJ2-7, with 8 bases lining up with TRBD1. J gave up 6 bases and V 3 bases, and 7 bases lay outside the gene matches. This CDR3 has 14 amino acids. Germline-derived CDR1 and CDR2 are LGHDT and YNNKEL (reference sequence). CDR3 sequence: CASSHPDRGAEQYF. The DNA of the CDR3 is TGTGCCAGCAGCCACCCCGACAGGGGTGCCGAGCAGTACTTC.

This rearrangement joins TRBV28 to TRBJ2-1, with 10 bases fitting TRBD2. The CDR3 extends over 13 amino acids. In germline, CDR1 is MDHEN, CDR2 SYDVKM. The J segment lost 5 bases and the V segment lost 7 bases, leaving 2 bases of the junction unmatched. In DNA, the CDR3 is TGTGCCAGCACAGCGGGAGGGAACAATGAGCAGTTCTTC. This sequence encodes CASTAGGNNEQFF.

Only one count was recorded for this clone. The chain recombines TRBV27 with TRBJ1-2; 11 nucleotides line up with TRBD1. The CDR3 sequence is 15 residues long. V shed 7 bases, J shed 4 bases, and the junction held 8 bases outside the gene matches. CDR1 is MNHEY and CDR2 is SMNVEV in the germline V gene (reference sequence). CDR3 in DNA: TGTGCCAGCATTGATAGGACAGGGGGCGGCTATGGCTACACCTTC. Translated, it gives CASIDRTGGGYGYTF.

The rearrangement joins TRBV6-5 to TRBJ1-1; TRBD1 matches at 9 bases. The ends lost 8 bases at V and 5 bases at J; junction bases unmatched: 9. This CDR3 is 14 amino acids long. CDR1 MNHEY and CDR2 SVGAGI come from the germline V gene. The CDR3 loop reads CASGVQGARTEAFF. CDR3 bases: TGTGCCAGCGGGGTACAGGGGGCAAGGACTGAAGCTTTCTTT.

The V call is TRBV6-1, the J call TRBJ1-5; D not certain. The CDR3 is made up of 17 amino acids. Germline V gene lookup returns CDR1 MNHNS and CDR2 SASEGT. V was trimmed by 2 bases and J by 1 base, leaving 15 bases between them. CDR3 region: CASSEMASGFSNQPQHF. Here the CDR3 DNA reads TGTGCCAGCAGTGAAATGGCTTCCGGGTTCAGCAATCAGCCCCAGCATTTT.

The chain couples TRBV7-8 to TRBJ2-7; tentative D call: TRBD2 (8 bases). There are 16 residues in the CDR3. From germline, CDR1 is SGHVS and CDR2 FQNEAQ. Trimming cost V 5 bases and J 4 bases, with 21 bases left between them. The CDR3 sequence is CASSQGVVAGPYEQYF. The DNA for the CDR3 is TGTGCCAGCAGCCAGGGGGTCGTAGCGGGACCATACGAGCAGTACTTC.

The rearrangement links TRBV9 to TRBJ2-2; D unclear. The V end lost 0 bases, the J end lost 3 bases, and 18 bases lay between the germline ends. The CDR3 covers 18 residues. Germline CDR1 SGDLS, CDR2 YYNGEE. The CDR3 DNA follows: TGTGCCAGCAGCGTAGAAGTTCGATGGGCTTCAGACACCGGGGAGCTGTTTTTT. This encodes CASSVEVRWASDTGELFF.

The table lists this clone with a few counts. The chain has TRBV5-1 and TRBJ2-3, with a possible D match to TRBD2 (6 bases). The CDR3 extends over 16 amino acids. Germline V gene sequence: CDR1 SGHRS, CDR2 YFSETQ. The V and J ends lost 4 bases and 2 bases respectively, with 17 bases between them. Here the CDR3 DNA reads TGCGCCAGCAGCCCCCAGGGTGGCGGGATCACAGATACGCAGTATTTT. This encodes CASSPQGGGITDTQYF. The full variable domain, its missing parts supplied by reference TRBV5-1 and TRBJ2-3, is KAGVTQTPRYLIKTRGQQVTLSCSPISGHRSVSWYQQTPGQGLQFLFEYFSETQRNKGNFPGRFSGRQFSNSRSEMNVSTLELGDSALYLCASSPQGGGITDTQYFGPGTRLTVL.

This clone was counted at least ten times. The V and J genes are TRBV13 and TRBJ2-7; D might be TRBD1 (5 bases). Trimming took off 4 bases at V and 2 bases at J, with 15 bases between the two ends. This CDR3 contains 15 residues. Germline V gene sequence: CDR1 PRHDT, CDR2 FYEKMQ (reference sequence). For the CDR3, the DNA is TGTGCCAGCAGCTCTCATAAAGGGGCAGCCTACGAGCAGTACTTC. It translates to CASSSHKGAAYEQYF.

This clone was seen a single time. This sequence joins TRBV6-1 and TRBJ2-5; D is perhaps TRBD2 (5 bases). The germline V and J ends were trimmed by 3 bases and 5 bases, with 13 bases remaining between them. Germline CDR1 reads MNHNS; CDR2 reads SASEGT. The CDR3 is made up of 14 amino acids. The CDR3 spells CASSEGVGRETQYF. CDR3 bases: TGTGCCAGCAGTGAGGGAGTGGGAAGGGAGACCCAGTACTTC.

The chain has TRBV5-6 and TRBJ1-6; D is ambiguous. The CDR3 loop spans 15 amino acids. In germline, CDR1 is SGHDT, CDR2 YYEEEE. V was cut by 4 bases and J by 2 bases, with 10 bases left in between. DNA of the CDR3: TGTGCCAGCAGCGCTACCATTGCCTATAATTCACCCCTCCACTTT. It specifies CASSATIAYNSPLHF.

This chain joins TRBV7-9 and TRBJ1-3, with 7 bases aligning to TRBD1. Per the germline V gene, CDR1 is SEHNR and CDR2 is FQNEAQ (reference sequence). The trim removed 5 bases at V and 7 bases at J, leaving 14 bases unmatched. The CDR3 runs to 16 residues. The CDR3 reads CASSHPVGTAGNTIYF. The CDR3 DNA follows: TGTGCCAGCAGCCACCCCGTCGGGACAGCCGGGAACACCATATATTTT.

The J gene is TRBJ2-7, the V gene TRBV7-2; 10 bases agree with TRBD2. The CDR3 sequence is 15 residues long. V gave up 5 bases and J gave up 4 bases; unmatched junction bases: 8. Germline CDR1 and CDR2: SGHTA and FQGNSA. CDR3 region: CASSLTGLAAYEQYF. CDR3 sequence (DNA): TGTGCCAGCAGCCTGACAGGACTAGCGGCGTACGAGCAGTACTTC.

The chain recombines TRBV9 with TRBJ2-7; D is ambiguous. From germline, CDR1 is SGDLS and CDR2 YYNGEE. This CDR3 contains 14 residues. V lost 0 bases, J lost 7 bases, and 14 bases lay in between. CDR3 loop: CASSVGLGAREQYF. The DNA for the CDR3 is TGTGCCAGCAGCGTAGGACTTGGTGCGCGGGAGCAGTACTTC.

The V call is TRBV28, the J call TRBJ1-5; D remains unclear. Trimming cost V 6 bases and J 0 bases, with 12 bases left between them. The germline V gene has CDR1 MDHEN and CDR2 SYDVKM. CDR3 size: 15 residues. The CDR3 protein is CASRLYDRSNQPQHF. CDR3 bases: TGTGCCAGCAGACTTTACGATCGTAGCAATCAGCCCCAGCATTTT.

The chain has TRBV5-6 and TRBJ2-5; 7 bases fit TRBD1. The V gene end was trimmed by 7 bases and the J gene end by 5 bases; junction bases not matched to a gene: 11. The CDR3 totals 14 residues. Germline V gene sequence: CDR1 SGHDT, CDR2 YYEEEE. The CDR3 DNA reads TGTGCCAGCTCGTCCGGGACAGTATGGGAGACCCAGTACTTC. It translates to CASSSGTVWETQYF.

The chain employs TRBV27 and TRBJ2-1; 11 positions match TRBD2. There are 14 residues in the CDR3. Trimming removed 6 bases from V and 5 bases from J; junction bases left unmatched: 3. Germline CDR1 is MNHEY and CDR2 is SMNVEV (reference sequence). This chain's CDR3 is CASRLAGGDNEQFF. The CDR3 coding sequence is TGTGCCAGCAGGTTAGCGGGAGGGGACAATGAGCAGTTCTTC.

The chain carries TRBV29-1 and TRBJ2-3; 8 bases agree with TRBD2. The CDR3 length is 14 residues. In germline, CDR1 is SQVTM, CDR2 ANQGSEA. The V gene end was trimmed by 7 bases and the J gene end by 6 bases; junction bases not matched to a gene: 12. This CDR3 reads CSALPGLARDTQYF. The CDR3 DNA reads as TGCAGCGCCCTACCCGGACTAGCCCGGGATACGCAGTATTTT.

The chain employs TRBV7-8 and TRBJ2-1, with 7 bases aligning to TRBD2. CDR3 length: 17 amino acids. Germline V gene lookup returns CDR1 SGHVS and CDR2 FQNEAQ. J lost 4 bases, V lost 1 base, and 10 bases had no gene match. CDR3 coding DNA: TGTGCCAGCAGCTTAGGTTCGGGCGGGAGCCCGTACAATGAGCAGTTCTTC. Protein sequence: CASSLGSGGSPYNEQFF. Using reference TRBV7-8 and TRBJ2-1 for the parts outside the CDR3, the full variable domain is GAGVSQSPRYKVAKRGQDVALRCDPISGHVSLFWYQQALGQGPEFLTYFQNEAQLDKSGLPSDRFFAERPEGSVSTLKIQRTQQEDSAVYLCASSLGSGGSPYNEQFFGPGTRLTVL.

The rearrangement links TRBV10-1 to TRBJ2-3; a weak D match, TRBD2 (5 bases). This CDR3 has 15 residues. V was shortened by 8 bases and J by 0 bases, with 15 bases between the two germline ends. Germline V CDR1 and CDR2: WNHNN, SYGVQD (reference sequence). The CDR3 region has the DNA TGCGCCAGCGGGGAGAGCTCCCTTAGCACAGATACGCAGTATTTT. This codes for CASGESSLSTDTQYF.

The gene calls are TRBV7-9 and TRBJ2-7, with TRBD1 identical over 8 bases. V gave up 1 base and J gave up 0 bases; unmatched junction bases: 5. The CDR3 extends over 16 amino acids. Germline lookup yields CDR1 SEHNR and CDR2 FQNEAQ (reference sequence). CDR3 sequence: CASSLGPGQDSYEQYF. Written as DNA, the CDR3 is TGTGCCAGCAGCTTAGGCCCGGGACAGGACTCCTACGAGCAGTACTTC.

This rearrangement joins TRBV28 to TRBJ1-1, with TRBD1 matching over 8 bases. V gave up 2 bases and J gave up 5 bases; unmatched junction bases: 4. Germline V CDR1 and CDR2: MDHEN, SYDVKM. The CDR3 is made up of 14 amino acids. In DNA form, the CDR3 reads TGTGCCAGCAGTTTAGCTCAGGGGGCGACTGAAGCTTTCTTT. As protein: CASSLAQGATEAFF.

The chain joins TRBV19 to TRBJ2-5, with a tentative D call TRBD1 (6 bases). Per the germline V gene, CDR1 is LNHDA and CDR2 is SQIVND (reference sequence). This CDR3 contains 14 residues. V lost 5 bases to trimming and J lost 5 bases, with 15 bases between them. The CDR3 DNA reads as TGTGCCAGTAGTCAACAGGGTAACGGGGAGACCCAGTACTTC. It encodes CASSQQGNGETQYF.